These 29 T cell receptor beta chains were sequenced from one sample in a study of beta chain features in type 1 diabetes. Broader study findings: In all four CD4+ subsets, TCRB CDR3 length was significantly, moderately reduced in type 1 diabetes.

These receptors' antigens are unknown. The isolated RNA, all of it, was reverse transcribed, so expressed TCRB transcripts were what got sequenced. Libraries were prepared by immunoSEQ multiplex PCR; TCRdb keeps only in-frame clonotypes and omits some of them. This sample yields roughly 300,000 clones, of which roughly a tenth are seen a single time; 1% belongs to the top ten. The source material was central memory CD4+ T cells from blood. The receptors come from a man in his thirties or forties with type 1 diabetes.

The V call is TRBV14, the J call TRBJ2-2; D might be TRBD2 (5 bases). Trimming shortened V by 5 bases and J by 4 bases, and 8 bases separated the two germline ends. CDR3 size: 13 residues. Germline V gene data show CDR1 as SGHDN and CDR2 as FVKESK. This CDR3 is CASSAGPTGELFF. In DNA form, the CDR3 reads TGTGCCAGCAGCGCGGGCCCCACCGGGGAGCTGTTTTTT.

J is TRBJ2-7 and V is TRBV7-8, with TRBD2 identical over 12 bases. CDR3 length: 15 amino acids. Germline V gene data show CDR1 as SGHVS and CDR2 as FQNEAQ. Losses at the gene ends were 4 bases for V and 5 bases for J; bases not matched to a gene: 6. For the CDR3, the DNA is TGTGCCAGCAGCTCTCTAGCGGGGGGGGCCCACGAGCAGTACTTC. Translating gives CASSSLAGGAHEQYF. The complete variable domain, with remaining parts taken from reference TRBV7-8 and TRBJ2-7, reads GAGVSQSPRYKVAKRGQDVALRCDPISGHVSLFWYQQALGQGPEFLTYFQNEAQLDKSGLPSDRFFAERPEGSVSTLKIQRTQQEDSAVYLCASSSLAGGAHEQYFGPGTRLTVT.

This clone was recorded a few times. The J gene is TRBJ1-2, the V gene TRBV7-9; TRBD1 matches at 8 bases. The CDR3 runs 16 residues. CDR1 is SEHNR and CDR2 is FQNEAQ in the germline V gene (reference sequence). Germline trimming cut 5 bases from V and 5 bases from J; bases unmatched to any gene: 13. Here the CDR3 DNA reads TGTGCCAGCAGCGAGGACAGGGAAGCTGCCTCGTATGGCTACACCTTC. Its translation is CASSEDREAASYGYTF. Based on the CDR3 plus reference TRBV7-9 and TRBJ1-2, the full variable domain is DTGVSQNPRHKITKRGQNVTFRCDPISEHNRLYWYRQTLGQGPEFLTYFQNEAQLEKSRLLSDRFSAERPKGSFSTLEIQRTEQGDSAMYLCASSEDREAASYGYTFGSGTRLTVV.

This clone showed up just a few times. The rearrangement joins TRBV5-1 to TRBJ2-5; 11 positions agree with TRBD2. CDR1 and CDR2 from the germline V gene are SGHRS and YFSETQ. The CDR3 totals 16 residues. V lost 0 bases to trimming and J lost 5 bases; unmatched junction nucleotides: 6. Here the CDR3 reads CASSLDPASGRETQYF. CDR3 nucleotides: TGCGCCAGCAGCTTGGATCCGGCTAGCGGGAGGGAGACCCAGTACTTC.

V usage is TRBV2 and J usage is TRBJ2-7, with 9 nucleotides matching TRBD1. This CDR3 spans 14 amino acids. V lost 4 bases, J lost 0 bases, and 1 base stayed unmatched. Germline V gene sequence: CDR1 SNHLY, CDR2 FYNNEI. Here the CDR3 reads CASSVDRGSYEQYF. As DNA, the CDR3 is TGTGCCAGCAGTGTGGACAGGGGCTCCTACGAGCAGTACTTC.

This clone has just a few counts. The CDR3: CASSQRPGQGRSDTQYF. The DNA for the CDR3 is TGCGCCAGCAGCCAACGACCGGGACAGGGGCGGTCAGATACGCAGTATTTT. The chain recombines TRBV4-3 with TRBJ2-3; 10 bases map to TRBD1. The junction had 9 bases not matched to a gene; V was cut back by 2 bases and J by 4 bases. The germline V gene encodes CDR1 LGHNA and CDR2 YSLEER. This CDR3 spans 17 amino acids.

This clone appeared a single time. The J gene is TRBJ1-2, the V gene TRBV11-2, with D uncertain. Germline lookup yields CDR1 SGHAT and CDR2 FQNNGV. V was shortened by 5 bases and J by 0 bases, with 4 bases between the two germline ends. CDR3 length equals 12 residues. The chain's CDR3 is CASSPSNYGYTF. The DNA of the CDR3 is TGTGCCAGCAGCCCATCTAACTATGGCTACACCTTC.

In this sample, this clone turned up many times. The chain recombines TRBV2 with TRBJ2-5; possible D gene TRBD1, 6 bases. V was trimmed by 7 bases and J by 4 bases, leaving 10 bases between them. This CDR3 contains 12 residues. In germline, CDR1 is SNHLY, CDR2 FYNNEI. The CDR3 sequence: CASTGTTETQYF. The DNA of the CDR3 is TGTGCCAGCACTGGGACAACAGAGACCCAGTACTTC.

This clone was observed many times. The chain uses TRBV29-1 and TRBJ2-7; no clear D. The germline V and J ends were trimmed by 0 bases and 3 bases, with 6 bases remaining between them. The CDR3 loop spans 12 amino acids. Looked up from germline, CDR1 is SQVTM and CDR2 is ANQGSEA. DNA of the CDR3: TGCAGCGTTGAAGATCACCTCTACGAGCAGTACTTC. Translated: CSVEDHLYEQYF.

This clone was counted between two and nine times. This chain connects TRBV9 to TRBJ2-1; the match to TRBD1 covers 8 bases. The V segment lost 3 bases and the J segment 6 bases; nucleotides outside the gene matches: 11. This CDR3 comprises 16 residues. The germline V gene has CDR1 SGDLS and CDR2 YYNGEE. In DNA form, the CDR3 reads TGTGCCAGCAGCGATGACCGGGACAGGTCCGTCAATGAGCAGTTCTTC. It yields the protein CASSDDRDRSVNEQFF.

This chain uses TRBV5-8 with TRBJ1-2; D might be TRBD1 (5 bases). Germline values: CDR1 SGHTS, CDR2 YDEGEE. V was shortened by 7 bases and J by 4 bases, with 17 bases between the two germline ends. This CDR3 has 14 amino acids. This CDR3 reads CASCPSMGPYGYTF. DNA of the CDR3: TGTGCCAGCTGCCCTTCGATGGGGCCCTATGGCTACACCTTC.

To note about this clone: Other DNA sequences in the same sample also yield this CDR3. V usage is TRBV27 and J usage is TRBJ2-1; TRBD1 matches 10 bases. CDR3 length: 20 amino acids. V trimming: 5 bases; J trimming: 5 bases; junction bases outside the gene matches: 21. The germline CDR1 and CDR2 sequences are MNHEY and SMNVEV (reference sequence). Here the CDR3 DNA reads TGTGCCAGCAGTCGCTCTTACCGGGACAGGGGTAAGAGTATCCACAATGAGCAGTTCTTC. Amino acids: CASSRSYRDRGKSIHNEQFF.

The chain recombines TRBV27 with TRBJ1-4; D is unclear. This CDR3 contains 15 residues. Per the germline V gene, CDR1 is MNHEY and CDR2 is SMNVEV (reference sequence). Between the trimmed V and J ends, which lost 7 bases and 6 bases, there was a span of 18 bases. As DNA, the CDR3 is TGTGCCAGCATTAATGGCCGATTTTGGGATGAAAAACTGTTTTTT. Its protein product is CASINGRFWDEKLFF.

The table lists this clone with many counts. Other DNA variants within this sample encode the same CDR3. The chain carries TRBV9 and TRBJ2-5; 12 positions agree with TRBD2. The germline CDR1 and CDR2 sequences are SGDLS and YYNGEE. The CDR3 extends over 16 amino acids. Trimming took 0 bases from V and 2 from J; bases not matched to a gene: 2. The CDR3 sequence: CASSVGLAGGQETQYF. The DNA for the CDR3 is TGTGCCAGCAGCGTAGGTCTAGCGGGGGGGCAAGAGACCCAGTACTTC.

A few counts support this clone. This chain links TRBV2 with TRBJ2-7, with 7 bases lining up with TRBD1. Unmatched junction bases numbered 5, after V lost 6 bases and J lost 6 bases. This CDR3 has 12 amino acids. Germline lookup yields CDR1 SNHLY and CDR2 FYNNEI. The chain's CDR3 is CASRTGQGEQYF. CDR3 nucleotide sequence: TGTGCCAGCAGGACAGGGCAGGGCGAGCAGTACTTC. The full variable domain, with the rest looked up from reference TRBV2 and TRBJ2-7, is EPEVTQTPSHQVTQMGQEVILRCVPISNHLYFYWYRQILGQKVEFLVSFYNNEISEKSEIFDDQFSVERPDGSNFTLKIRSTKLEDSAMYFCASRTGQGEQYFGPGTRLTVT.

This clone was detected ten times or more. This same CDR3 is encoded by further DNA sequences in the sample. The chain recombines TRBV11-2 with TRBJ2-1; 10 bases are a match to TRBD2. The germline V gene encodes CDR1 SGHAT and CDR2 FQNNGV. The CDR3 has 16 residues. With V trimmed by 3 bases and J by 4 bases, 6 bases remained unmatched. The CDR3: CASSLRLAGVYNEQFF. Here the CDR3 DNA reads TGTGCCAGCAGCTTGAGGCTAGCGGGGGTATACAATGAGCAGTTCTTC.

This clone has just a few counts. This chain uses TRBV10-3 with TRBJ2-3; perhaps TRBD1 as D (6 bases). CDR3 length: 13 amino acids. V lost 9 bases and J lost 1, with 11 bases in between. CDR1 ENHRY and CDR2 SYGVKD come from the germline V gene. The CDR3 DNA sequence: TGTGCCATTCAGGGGTCCCGCACAGATACGCAGTATTTT. Translating gives CAIQGSRTDTQYF.

This clone was seen more than once but under ten times. The CDR3 coding sequence is TGTGCCAGCAGTTTTTCCGGTGGGGGTCAAGAGACCCAGTACTTC. Translation gives CASSFSGGGQETQYF. The chain carries TRBV28 and TRBJ2-5, with D tentatively TRBD1 or TRBD2 (5 bases each). Per the germline V gene, CDR1 is MDHEN and CDR2 is SYDVKM. The CDR3 is 15 residues long. V was pared by 3 bases and J by 2 bases, with 13 bases between.

V gene TRBV11-2 combines with J gene TRBJ2-2; 12 bases align to TRBD1. CDR3 size: 15 residues. Unmatched junction bases numbered 4, after V lost 5 bases and J lost 6 bases. Germline assignment: CDR1 SGHAT and CDR2 FQNNGV. The DNA for the CDR3 is TGTGCCAGCAGCCCCGGGACAGGGGGCCCCGGGGAGCTGTTTTTT. Protein product: CASSPGTGGPGELFF.

The V and J genes are TRBV6-1 and TRBJ1-5; no clear D gene. The germline V gene has CDR1 MNHNS and CDR2 SASEGT. The CDR3 is 15 amino acids. V lost 0 bases, J lost 4 bases, and 10 bases lay in between. This CDR3 reads CASSEAGTFNQPQHF. The DNA of the CDR3 is TGTGCCAGCAGTGAAGCGGGTACCTTTAATCAGCCCCAGCATTTT.

This clone has more than one count but fewer than ten. The gene calls are TRBV5-1 and TRBJ1-1; D uncertain. The CDR3 is 13 residues long. The germline V gene has CDR1 SGHRS and CDR2 YFSETQ. Trimming stripped 1 base from V and 6 bases from J, with 10 bases between. In DNA form, the CDR3 reads TGCGCCAGCAGCTTGACGGTATCGGCTGAAGCTTTCTTT. Translation gives CASSLTVSAEAFF.

CDR3 amino acids: CASTSPSSGNTIYF. CDR3 sequence (DNA): TGTGCCAGCACATCCCCGAGCTCTGGAAACACCATATATTTT. The chain carries TRBV28 and TRBJ1-3, with D uncertain. V shed 7 bases and J shed 0 bases, with 10 bases lying between them. CDR1 MDHEN and CDR2 SYDVKM come from the germline V gene. This CDR3 spans 14 amino acids.

The chain recombines TRBV9 with TRBJ2-5; D gene ambiguous. Trimming removed 0 bases from V and 7 bases from J, with 19 bases in between. CDR1 is SGDLS, CDR2 YYNGEE, per germline. This CDR3 region has 16 residues. The CDR3 nucleotides are TGTGCCAGCAGCGTAGCTCAAACCGCGGACGGTTGGACCCAGTACTTC. This translates into CASSVAQTADGWTQYF.

This clone was detected a few times. The chain employs TRBV7-2 and TRBJ1-4; TRBD1 might be the D (6 bases). The CDR3 extends over 16 amino acids. V lost 1 base and J lost 12, with 21 bases in between. The germline CDR1 and CDR2 sequences are SGHTA and FQGNSA. The CDR3 nucleotides read TGTGCCAGCAGCTTAGGTAGCGGTCAGGGGATAGAGGAACTGTTTTTT. Protein product: CASSLGSGQGIEELFF.

V is TRBV7-8 and J is TRBJ2-1, with a possible D match to TRBD2 (6 bases). V was pared by 7 bases and J by 0 bases, with 25 bases between. Germline V lookup: CDR1 SGHVS, CDR2 FQNEAQ. The CDR3 totals 19 residues. Here the CDR3 reads CASTSRAVSPGVSYNEQFF. The CDR3 DNA is TGTGCCAGCACCTCGAGGGCGGTATCGCCGGGGGTCTCCTACAATGAGCAGTTCTTC. The full variable domain, its missing parts supplied by reference TRBV7-8 and TRBJ2-1, is GAGVSQSPRYKVAKRGQDVALRCDPISGHVSLFWYQQALGQGPEFLTYFQNEAQLDKSGLPSDRFFAERPEGSVSTLKIQRTQQEDSAVYLCASTSRAVSPGVSYNEQFFGPGTRLTVL.

This clone was picked up a small number of times. The genes are TRBV11-3 and TRBJ2-3; 7 bases map to TRBD1. Germline assignment: CDR1 SGHNT and CDR2 YENEEA. The CDR3 has 16 residues. The ends lost 1 base at V and 5 bases at J; junction bases unmatched: 9. The DNA for the CDR3 is TGTGCCAGCAGCTTAGGGTTACAGGGGAGAGGAGATACGCAGTATTTT. It is translated as CASSLGLQGRGDTQYF.

A few counts support this clone. The chain combines TRBV7-9 with TRBJ1-1, with 10 bases fitting TRBD1. Germline loops: CDR1 SEHNR, CDR2 FQNEAQ (reference sequence). The CDR3 runs to 14 residues. V gave up 3 bases and J gave up 6 bases; unmatched junction bases: 4. This CDR3 reads CASSLGQGWAEAFF. CDR3 nucleotide sequence: TGTGCCAGCAGCTTGGGACAGGGGTGGGCTGAAGCTTTCTTT.

In its sample, this clone was seen a few times. The chain couples TRBV4-3 to TRBJ2-4; D is perhaps TRBD1 or TRBD2 (5 bases each). This CDR3 is 15 amino acids long. V shed 4 bases and J shed 2 bases, with 12 bases lying between them. Germline V gene sequence: CDR1 LGHNA, CDR2 YSLEER. CDR3 bases: TGCGCCAGCAGCCCAGCTTGGGGGTCCAAAAACATTCAGTACTTC. Protein: CASSPAWGSKNIQYF.

The gene calls are TRBV5-1 and TRBJ1-1, with TRBD1 as a possible D gene (6 bases). This CDR3 spans 15 amino acids. Per the germline V gene, CDR1 is SGHRS and CDR2 is YFSETQ. The germline V and J ends were trimmed by 0 bases and 3 bases, with 12 bases remaining between them. Here the CDR3 reads CASSLDWAGDTEAFF. The CDR3 DNA follows: TGCGCCAGCAGCTTGGATTGGGCAGGGGACACTGAAGCTTTCTTT.